These 24 T cell receptor beta chains share one sample of origin, sequenced in a study of primary melanoma T cells and metastatic recurrence. Using immunoSEQ multiplex PCR, the repertoire was profiled, and TCRdb retains in-frame clones only, with some absent. This sample has 280 or so clones, with 75% to 95% found just once. The sequencing sample was made of melanoma tumor tissue. The receptors stem from a human donor with melanoma.

In its sample, this clone was seen once. V is TRBV6-8 and J is TRBJ1-1; TRBD1 is a possible D gene (5 bases). Trimming took 5 bases from V and 0 from J, leaving 10 bases between them. This CDR3 has 14 amino acids. Germline V gene sequence: CDR1 MNHGY, CDR2 SAAAGT. DNA for the CDR3: TGTGCCAGCAGTGGGGGACTGCTGAACACTGAAGCTTTCTTT. Translated, it gives CASSGGLLNTEAFF.

The rearrangement links TRBV28 to TRBJ1-1; 9 nucleotides align to TRBD1. In germline, CDR1 is MDHEN, CDR2 SYDVKM. J gave up 5 bases and V 2 bases, and 12 bases lay outside the gene matches. This CDR3 contains 17 residues. DNA of the CDR3: TGTGCCAGCAGTTTAAATCATCAACAGGGGGCAGGAACTGAAGCTTTCTTT. It yields the protein CASSLNHQQGAGTEAFF.

The V gene is TRBV29-1, the J gene TRBJ1-5; a weak D match, TRBD1 (6 bases). With 6 bases removed from V and 2 bases from J, the gap between germline ends came to 14 bases. Germline-derived CDR1 and CDR2 are SQVTM and ANQGSEA. The CDR3 is 14 residues long. The CDR3 coding sequence is TGCAGCGTGATACAGGGTTACGGCAATCAGCCCCAGCATTTT. It specifies CSVIQGYGNQPQHF.

This sequence joins TRBV19 and TRBJ1-2; D is ambiguous. The length of the CDR3 is 15 residues. The V end lost 7 bases, the J end lost 7 bases, and 22 bases lay between the germline ends. Germline assignment: CDR1 LNHDA and CDR2 SQIVND (reference sequence). The CDR3 DNA sequence: TGTGCCAGTACCCCCAATATGGCTCTAGCCCGTGGCTACACCTTC. Amino acids: CASTPNMALARGYTF.

The chain has TRBV6-8 and TRBJ2-7; D is undetermined. V lost 8 bases and J 0 bases, leaving 8 bases between the germline ends. The CDR3 length is 12 residues. Germline-derived CDR1 and CDR2 are MNHGY and SAAAGT. The CDR3 region is CASGPSSYEQYF. The CDR3 DNA follows: TGTGCCAGCGGACCTAGCTCCTACGAGCAGTACTTC.

The chain employs TRBV6-8 and TRBJ1-5; D gene uncertain. Germline values: CDR1 MNHGY, CDR2 SAAAGT. Trimming removed 8 bases from V and 1 base from J, with 18 bases in between. The CDR3 is 16 residues long. The CDR3 reads CASWSPRVTSNQPQHF. CDR3 nucleotides: TGTGCCAGCTGGAGCCCTAGGGTTACGAGCAATCAGCCCCAGCATTTT.

The chain is built from TRBV19 and TRBJ1-5; weak D call: TRBD1 (5 bases). Germline CDR1 LNHDA, CDR2 SQIVND (reference sequence). The CDR3 covers 14 residues. Trimming removed 5 bases from V and 2 bases from J, with 10 bases in between. CDR3 sequence (DNA): TGTGCCAGTAGTTGGCAGGGAGGCAATCAGCCCCAGCATTTT. Amino acid sequence: CASSWQGGNQPQHF.

This chain joins TRBV18 and TRBJ1-5; D is undetermined. The length of the CDR3 is 17 residues. The germline V gene encodes CDR1 KGHSH and CDR2 LQKENI. Trimming cost V 6 bases and J 0 bases, with 18 bases left between them. The CDR3, as DNA: TGTGCCAGCTCCTCCTTTGGCCAGGCTAATAGCAATCAGCCCCAGCATTTT. Encoded protein: CASSSFGQANSNQPQHF.

The chain recombines TRBV6-8 with TRBJ1-4; D is unresolved. The germline V gene encodes CDR1 MNHGY and CDR2 SAAAGT. This CDR3 region has 13 residues. V was trimmed by 3 bases and J by 7 bases, leaving 9 bases between them. CDR3 nucleotide sequence: TGTGCCAGCAGTTATAACGGGATTGAAAAACTGTTTTTT. Translation: CASSYNGIEKLFF.

This clone was observed once. The V and J genes are TRBV11-3 and TRBJ2-1; 10 bases align to TRBD2. The CDR3 extends over 20 amino acids. J lost 2 bases, V lost 3 bases, and 16 bases had no gene match. CDR1 and CDR2 from the germline V gene are SGHNT and YENEEA. The CDR3: CASSLGPAGGPGVTYNEQFF. Here the CDR3 DNA reads TGTGCCAGCAGCTTGGGGCCAGCGGGAGGGCCTGGGGTGACCTACAATGAGCAGTTCTTC.

This chain connects TRBV6-8 to TRBJ1-2; D is undetermined. Germline CDR1 reads MNHGY; CDR2 reads SAAAGT. The CDR3 is 15 amino acids. V was trimmed by 3 bases and J by 4 bases, leaving 15 bases between them. In DNA, the CDR3 is TGTGCCAGCAGTTATGGACCCAAGACTCCCTATGGCTACACCTTC. Protein product: CASSYGPKTPYGYTF.

The V call is TRBV6-8, the J call TRBJ1-5, with TRBD1 matching 7 bases. The CDR3 is 14 amino acids. V lost 5 bases to trimming and J lost 5 bases; unmatched junction nucleotides: 6. Germline V CDR1 and CDR2: MNHGY, SAAAGT. The CDR3 here is CASSGDSGYQPQHF. The CDR3 DNA is TGTGCCAGCAGTGGGGACAGTGGCTATCAGCCCCAGCATTTT.

This rearrangement joins TRBV29-1 to TRBJ1-1; D ambiguous. There are 13 residues in the CDR3. V lost 5 bases, J lost 4 bases, and 14 bases lay in between. CDR1 is SQVTM, CDR2 ANQGSEA, per germline. This chain's CDR3 is CSVKVQPLTEAFF. CDR3 nucleotide sequence: TGCAGCGTTAAAGTCCAGCCTCTCACTGAAGCTTTCTTT.

The chain couples TRBV11-3 to TRBJ2-2; D perhaps matches TRBD1 (5 bases). Trimming left V 3 bases short and J 7 bases short, with 12 bases between. The germline CDR1 and CDR2 sequences are SGHNT and YENEEA. The CDR3 length is 14 residues. This CDR3 reads CASSLARVVGELFF. The CDR3 coding sequence is TGTGCCAGCAGCTTGGCCAGGGTCGTCGGGGAGCTGTTTTTT.

The chain couples TRBV23-1 to TRBJ1-2; TRBD1 agrees at 7 bases. TRBV23-1 qualifies as an ORF whose function is uncertain. V shed 6 bases, J shed 2 bases, and the junction held 9 bases outside the gene matches. The CDR3 covers 15 residues. CDR3 nucleotide sequence: TGCGCCAGCAGCCAAGACCCGACAGGGAACTATGGCTACACCTTC. This encodes CASSQDPTGNYGYTF.

The genes are TRBV11-3 and TRBJ2-6; D not resolved. With 5 bases removed from V and 0 bases from J, the gap between germline ends came to 11 bases. Germline V gene lookup returns CDR1 SGHNT and CDR2 YENEEA. The CDR3 consists of 16 residues. The CDR3 is CASSPRIYSGANVLTF. Written as DNA, the CDR3 is TGTGCCAGCAGCCCCAGGATTTACTCTGGGGCCAACGTCCTGACTTTC.

The chain uses TRBV11-3 and TRBJ2-3; 11 bases map to TRBD2. The germline CDR1 and CDR2 sequences are SGHNT and YENEEA. The CDR3 covers 20 residues. Germline trimming cut 2 bases from V and 1 base from J; bases unmatched to any gene: 14. DNA of the CDR3: TGTGCCAGCAGCTTAACCTACCTAGCGGGGGGTCCGGTGGGCACAGATACGCAGTATTTT. Protein: CASSLTYLAGGPVGTDTQYF.

This chain uses TRBV19 with TRBJ1-5; D is unresolved. The germline V gene encodes CDR1 LNHDA and CDR2 SQIVND (reference sequence). The CDR3 covers 16 residues. V lost 1 base and J 1 base, leaving 11 bases between the germline ends. CDR3 loop: CASSIVGMGSNQPQHF. The CDR3 DNA is TGTGCCAGTAGTATAGTGGGGATGGGCAGCAATCAGCCCCAGCATTTT.

The chain has TRBV18 and TRBJ2-3; D perhaps matches TRBD1 (5 bases). V dropped 6 bases and J dropped 4 bases, with 17 bases sitting between them. The CDR3 loop spans 15 amino acids. The germline CDR1 and CDR2 sequences are KGHSH and LQKENI. CDR3 bases: TGTGCCAGCTCCAAACAGGCCGTCGCCTCAGATACGCAGTATTTT. As protein: CASSKQAVASDTQYF. The full variable domain, in which reference TRBV18 and TRBJ2-3 provide the parts outside the CDR3, is NAGVMQNPRHLVRRRGQEARLRCSPMKGHSHVYWYRQLPEEGLKFMVYLQKENIIDESGMPKERFSAEFPKEGPSILRIQQVVRGDSAAYFCASSKQAVASDTQYFGPGTRLTVL.

The chain has TRBV5-1 and TRBJ2-5; 13 bases match TRBD2. Germline loops: CDR1 SGHRS, CDR2 YFSETQ. The CDR3 has 17 residues. V gave up 5 bases and J gave up 4 bases; unmatched junction bases: 11. The CDR3 DNA reads TGCGCCAGCAGACTACTAGCGGGAGGGCCCCAGGGAGAGACCCAGTACTTC. Amino acid sequence: CASRLLAGGPQGETQYF.

This chain links TRBV6-8 with TRBJ2-5; TRBD2 might be the D (5 bases). In germline, CDR1 is MNHGY, CDR2 SAAAGT. The ends were cut back, 10 bases at V and 4 bases at J, with 22 bases in the middle. The CDR3 extends over 15 amino acids. The CDR3 loop is CATKSALRAVETQYF. The CDR3, as DNA: TGTGCCACCAAAAGCGCCCTGAGGGCGGTAGAGACCCAGTACTTC.

The chain uses TRBV11-3 and TRBJ1-2; 7 bases are shared with TRBD1. The ends lost 7 bases at V and 6 bases at J; junction bases unmatched: 14. The CDR3 is 15 residues long. Per the germline V gene, CDR1 is SGHNT and CDR2 is YENEEA. CDR3 nucleotide sequence: TGTGCCAGCACCCATAGACAGGGTGTGATTCATGGCTACACCTTC. The encoded protein is CASTHRQGVIHGYTF. Combining the CDR3 with reference TRBV11-3 and TRBJ1-2 gives the whole variable domain EAGVVQSPRYKIIEKKQPVAFWCNPISGHNTLYWYLQNLGQGPELLIRYENEEAVDDSQLPKDRFSAERLKGVDSTLKIQPAELGDSAVYLCASTHRQGVIHGYTFGSGTRLTVV.

The chain couples TRBV18 to TRBJ1-2, with D possibly matching TRBD1 (6 bases). Germline CDR1 is KGHSH and CDR2 is LQKENI. V lost 4 bases and J lost 3, with 15 bases in between. The CDR3 is 15 amino acids. CDR3 DNA: TGTGCCAGCTCACTTCGGACAGAGGCGGACTATGGCTACACCTTC. Its protein is CASSLRTEADYGYTF.

Here the CDR3 reads CASSYGDAGNTIYF. DNA for the CDR3: TGTGCCAGCAGTTACGGGGACGCTGGAAACACCATATATTTT. The rearrangement joins TRBV6-8 to TRBJ1-3; D is possibly TRBD1 (5 bases). CDR1 is MNHGY, CDR2 SAAAGT, per germline. V was clipped by 2 bases and J by 2 bases, with 7 bases between them. The CDR3 is made up of 14 amino acids.